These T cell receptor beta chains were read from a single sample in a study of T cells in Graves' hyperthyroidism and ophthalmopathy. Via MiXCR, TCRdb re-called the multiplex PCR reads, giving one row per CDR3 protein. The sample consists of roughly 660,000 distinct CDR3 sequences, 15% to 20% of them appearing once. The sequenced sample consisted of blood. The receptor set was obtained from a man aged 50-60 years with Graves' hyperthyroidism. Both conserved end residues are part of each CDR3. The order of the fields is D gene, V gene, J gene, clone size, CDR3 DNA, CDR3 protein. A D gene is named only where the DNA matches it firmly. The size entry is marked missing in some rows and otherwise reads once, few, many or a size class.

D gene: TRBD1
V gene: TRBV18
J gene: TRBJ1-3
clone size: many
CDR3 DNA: TGTGCCAGCTCACCAGGGACAGACACTGGAAACACCATATATTTT
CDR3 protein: CASSPGTDTGNTIYF

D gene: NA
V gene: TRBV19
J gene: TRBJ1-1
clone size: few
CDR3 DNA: TGTGCCAGTAGTATACGTGAGGGGTTGAACACTGAAGCTTTCTTT
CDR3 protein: CASSIREGLNTEAFF

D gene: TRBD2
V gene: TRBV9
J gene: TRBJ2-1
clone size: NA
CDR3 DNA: TGTGCCAGCAGCTGGAGGGCCAGCGGGAGAGTGAACGACAATGAGCAGTTCTTC
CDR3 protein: CASSWRASGRVNDNEQFF

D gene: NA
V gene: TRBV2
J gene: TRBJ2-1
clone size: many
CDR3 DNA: TGTGCCAGCAGCCTAAGAGAACCAAGCTCCTACAATGAGCAGTTCTTC
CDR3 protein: CASSLREPSSYNEQFF

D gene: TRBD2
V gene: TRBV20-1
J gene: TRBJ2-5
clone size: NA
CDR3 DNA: TGCAGTGCAATGACTAGCGGGAGGGCCACAGGGACCCAGTACTTC
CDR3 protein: CSAMTSGRATGTQYF

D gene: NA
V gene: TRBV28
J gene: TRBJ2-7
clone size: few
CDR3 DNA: TGTGCCAGCAGTTTCCCCGACCGACCTTACGAGCAGTACTTC
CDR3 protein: CASSFPDRPYEQYF

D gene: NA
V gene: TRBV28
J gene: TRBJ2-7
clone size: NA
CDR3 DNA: TGTGCCAGCATCCCAGGGCGGCCCTCCTACGAGCAGTACTTC
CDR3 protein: CASIPGRPSYEQYF

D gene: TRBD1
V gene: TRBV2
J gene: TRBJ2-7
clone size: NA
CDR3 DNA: TGTGCCAGCTCCGGGACAGGGGGCGGTTTGCCCGAGCAGTACTTC
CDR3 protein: CASSGTGGGLPEQYF

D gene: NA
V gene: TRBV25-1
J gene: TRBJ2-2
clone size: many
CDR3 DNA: TGTGCCAGCAAAGGAGAGACCAACACCGGGGAGCTGTTTTTT
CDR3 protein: CASKGETNTGELFF

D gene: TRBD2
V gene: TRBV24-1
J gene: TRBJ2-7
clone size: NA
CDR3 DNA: TGTGCCACCAGTGACCGGGAGGGTTCCTACGAGCAGTACTTC
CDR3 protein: CATSDREGSYEQYF

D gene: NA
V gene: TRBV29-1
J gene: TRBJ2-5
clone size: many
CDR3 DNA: TGCAGCGTTGAAGCAGGGGAGACCCAGTACTTC
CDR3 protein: CSVEAGETQYF

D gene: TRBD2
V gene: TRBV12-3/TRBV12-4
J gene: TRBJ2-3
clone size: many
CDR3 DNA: TGTGCCAGCAGTTTCTCAGCGGGAGGTAGCACAGATACGCAGTATTTT
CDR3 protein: CASSFSAGGSTDTQYF

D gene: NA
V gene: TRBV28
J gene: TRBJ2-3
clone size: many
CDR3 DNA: TGTGCCAGCAACTTCACGGGACCTTCGATCATAAGGGATACGCAGTATTTT
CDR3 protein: CASNFTGPSIIRDTQYF

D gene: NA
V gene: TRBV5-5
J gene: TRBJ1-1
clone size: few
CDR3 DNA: TGTGCCGGCAGCTTGTCCGGGACACTGAACACTGAAGCTTTCTTT
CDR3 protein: CAGSLSGTLNTEAFF

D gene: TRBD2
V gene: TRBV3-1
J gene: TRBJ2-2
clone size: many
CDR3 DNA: TGTGCCAGCAGCCGGGGACTAGCGGGAAGCACCGGGGAGCTGTTTTTT
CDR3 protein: CASSRGLAGSTGELFF

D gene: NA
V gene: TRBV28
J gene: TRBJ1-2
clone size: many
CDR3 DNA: TGTGCCAGCAATCGGGGGGAGGGGCTCGGTGGCTACACCTTC
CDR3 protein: CASNRGEGLGGYTF

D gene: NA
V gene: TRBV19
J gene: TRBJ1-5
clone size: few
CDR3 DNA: TGTGCCAGTACAGACGGGGCTTTTGGGGGCAATCAGCCCCAGCATTTT
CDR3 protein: CASTDGAFGGNQPQHF

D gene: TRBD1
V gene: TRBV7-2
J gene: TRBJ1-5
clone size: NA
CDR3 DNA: TGTGCCAGCAGCTTAGTTGGGGACAGCCCGAATCAGCCCCAGCATTTT
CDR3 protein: CASSLVGDSPNQPQHF

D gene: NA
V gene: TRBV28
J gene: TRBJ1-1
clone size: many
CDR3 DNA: TGTGCCAGCAGACCTTGGACAGTGCTGATGAACACTGAAGCTTTCTTT
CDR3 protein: CASRPWTVLMNTEAFF

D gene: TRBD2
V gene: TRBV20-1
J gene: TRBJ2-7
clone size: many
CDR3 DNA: TGCAGTGCTAGAACTAGCGGGACATCCCTCTCCTACGAGCAGTACTTC
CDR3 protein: CSARTSGTSLSYEQYF

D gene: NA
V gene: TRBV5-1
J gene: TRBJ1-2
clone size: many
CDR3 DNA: TGCGCCAGCAGCTTCACAGGGCCTGGAGTCACCTTC
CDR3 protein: CASSFTGPGVTF

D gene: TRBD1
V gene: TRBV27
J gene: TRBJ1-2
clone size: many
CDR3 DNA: TGTGCCAGCAGTTTATACAGGGGGCAGGGAGATGGCTACACCTTC
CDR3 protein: CASSLYRGQGDGYTF

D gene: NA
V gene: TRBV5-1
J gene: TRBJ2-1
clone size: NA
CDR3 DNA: TGCGCCAGCAGCTTCGCGGAGGGGCTCTACAATGAGCAGTTCTTC
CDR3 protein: CASSFAEGLYNEQFF

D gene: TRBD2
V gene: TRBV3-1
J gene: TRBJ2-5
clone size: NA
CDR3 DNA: TGTGCCAGCAGCTTGACTAGCGGGAGGTTCCAAGAGACCCAGTACTTC
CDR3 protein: CASSLTSGRFQETQYF

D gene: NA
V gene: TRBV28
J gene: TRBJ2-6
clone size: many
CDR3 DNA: TGTGCCAGCAGTACCCCGGGAGGGGGCCTGGTGGGGGCCAACGTCCTGACTTTC
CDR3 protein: CASSTPGGGLVGANVLTF

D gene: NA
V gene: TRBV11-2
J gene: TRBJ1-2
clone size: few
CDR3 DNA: TGTGCCAGCAGCCTAACCACGGGGGTCGATGGCTACACCTTC
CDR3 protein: CASSLTTGVDGYTF

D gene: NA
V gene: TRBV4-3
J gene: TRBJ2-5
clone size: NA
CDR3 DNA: TGCGCCAGCAGCCATTATGGGGAATCGTACCAAGAGACCCAGTACTTC
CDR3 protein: CASSHYGESYQETQYF

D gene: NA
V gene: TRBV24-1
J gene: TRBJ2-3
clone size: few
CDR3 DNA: TGTGCCACCAGTGAGCCGGGAACAGATACGCAGTATTTT
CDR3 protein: CATSEPGTDTQYF

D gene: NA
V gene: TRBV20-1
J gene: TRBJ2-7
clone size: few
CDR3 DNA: TGCAGTGCTAGAGATAGAGTCGAGCAGTACTTC
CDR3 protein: CSARDRVEQYF

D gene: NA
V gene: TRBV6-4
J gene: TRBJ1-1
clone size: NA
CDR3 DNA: TGTGCCAGCAGAGTCTCGACAGATTTGAACACTGAAGCTTTCTTT
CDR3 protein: CASRVSTDLNTEAFF

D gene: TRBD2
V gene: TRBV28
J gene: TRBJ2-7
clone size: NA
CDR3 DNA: TGTGCCAGCAGGTTTTCAAGCGGGAGTTCTTACGAGCAGTACTTC
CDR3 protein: CASRFSSGSSYEQYF

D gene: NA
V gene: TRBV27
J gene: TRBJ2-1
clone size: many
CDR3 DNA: TGTGCCAGCAGTATACAGGGCCCCTACAATGAGCAGTTCTTC
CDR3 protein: CASSIQGPYNEQFF